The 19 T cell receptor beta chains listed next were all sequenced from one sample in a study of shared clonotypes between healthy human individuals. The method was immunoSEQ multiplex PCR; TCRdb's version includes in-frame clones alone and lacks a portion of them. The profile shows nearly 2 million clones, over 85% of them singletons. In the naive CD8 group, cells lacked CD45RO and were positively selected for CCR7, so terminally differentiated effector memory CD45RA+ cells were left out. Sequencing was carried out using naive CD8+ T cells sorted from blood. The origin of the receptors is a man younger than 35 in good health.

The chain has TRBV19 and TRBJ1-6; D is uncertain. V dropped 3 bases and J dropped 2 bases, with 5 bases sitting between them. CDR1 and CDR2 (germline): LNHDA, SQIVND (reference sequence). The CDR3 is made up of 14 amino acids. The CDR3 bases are TGTGCCAGTAGTATGGTCGCCTATAATTCACCCCTCCACTTT. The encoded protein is CASSMVAYNSPLHF.

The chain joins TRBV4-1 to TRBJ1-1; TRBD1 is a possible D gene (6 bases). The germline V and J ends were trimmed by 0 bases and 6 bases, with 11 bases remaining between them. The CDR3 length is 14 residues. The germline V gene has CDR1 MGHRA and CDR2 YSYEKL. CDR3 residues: CASSQERQAPEAFF. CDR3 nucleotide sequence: TGCGCCAGCAGCCAAGAACGACAGGCCCCTGAAGCTTTCTTT.

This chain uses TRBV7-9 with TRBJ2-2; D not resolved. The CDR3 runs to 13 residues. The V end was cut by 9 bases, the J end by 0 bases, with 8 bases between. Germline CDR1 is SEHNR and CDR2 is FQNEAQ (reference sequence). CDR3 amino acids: CASGRPNTGELFF. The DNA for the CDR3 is TGTGCCAGTGGTAGGCCGAACACCGGGGAGCTGTTTTTT.

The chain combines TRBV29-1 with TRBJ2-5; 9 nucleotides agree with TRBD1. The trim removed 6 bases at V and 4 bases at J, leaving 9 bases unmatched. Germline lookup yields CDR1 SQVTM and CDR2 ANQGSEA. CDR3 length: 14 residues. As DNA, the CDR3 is TGCAGCGTCCGGGACAGGGTGGTGTTAGAGACCCAGTACTTC. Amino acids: CSVRDRVVLETQYF. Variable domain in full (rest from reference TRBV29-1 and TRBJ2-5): SAVISQKPSRDICQRGTSLTIQCQVDSQVTMMFWYRQQPGQSLTLIATANQGSEATYESGFVIDKFPISRPNLTFSTLTVSNMSPEDSSIYLCSVRDRVVLETQYFGPGTRLLVL.

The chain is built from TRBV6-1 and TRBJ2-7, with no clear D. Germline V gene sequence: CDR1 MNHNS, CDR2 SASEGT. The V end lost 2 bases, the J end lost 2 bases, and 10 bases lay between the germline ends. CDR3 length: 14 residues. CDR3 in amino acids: CASSEPYTTYEQYF. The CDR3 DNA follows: TGTGCCAGCAGTGAACCCTACACTACCTACGAGCAGTACTTC.

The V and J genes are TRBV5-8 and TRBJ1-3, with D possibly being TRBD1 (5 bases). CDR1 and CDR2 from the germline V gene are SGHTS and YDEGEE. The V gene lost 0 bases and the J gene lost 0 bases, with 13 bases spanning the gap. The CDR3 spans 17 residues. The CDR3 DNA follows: TGTGCCAGCAGCTTGGAAAGGGACCTTCACTCTGGAAACACCATATATTTT. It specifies CASSLERDLHSGNTIYF.

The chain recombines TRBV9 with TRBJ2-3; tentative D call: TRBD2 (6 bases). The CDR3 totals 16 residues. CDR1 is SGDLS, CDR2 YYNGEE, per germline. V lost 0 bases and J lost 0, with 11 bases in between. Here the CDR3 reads CASSVVWEASTDTQYF. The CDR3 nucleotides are TGTGCCAGCAGCGTAGTCTGGGAGGCTAGCACAGATACGCAGTATTTT.

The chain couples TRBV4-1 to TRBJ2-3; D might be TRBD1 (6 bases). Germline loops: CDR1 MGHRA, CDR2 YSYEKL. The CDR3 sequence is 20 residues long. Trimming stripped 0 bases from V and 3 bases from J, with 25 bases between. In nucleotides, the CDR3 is TGCGCCAGCAGCCAAGAAGAAGGGATTGGGGGCCCTCGGGGTACAGATACGCAGTATTTT. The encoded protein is CASSQEEGIGGPRGTDTQYF.

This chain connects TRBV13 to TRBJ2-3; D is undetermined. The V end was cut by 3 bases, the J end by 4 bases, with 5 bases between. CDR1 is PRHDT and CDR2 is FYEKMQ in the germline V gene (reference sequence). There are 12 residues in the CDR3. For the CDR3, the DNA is TGTGCCAGCAGCTTTAGTTCAGATACGCAGTATTTT. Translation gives CASSFSSDTQYF.

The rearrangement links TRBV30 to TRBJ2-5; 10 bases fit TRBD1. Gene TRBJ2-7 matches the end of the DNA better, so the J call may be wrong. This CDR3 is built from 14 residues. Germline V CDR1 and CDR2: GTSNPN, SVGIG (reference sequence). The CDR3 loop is CAWSSGTGVYEQYF. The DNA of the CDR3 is TGTGCCTGGAGTTCCGGGACAGGGGTTTACGAGCAGTACTTC.

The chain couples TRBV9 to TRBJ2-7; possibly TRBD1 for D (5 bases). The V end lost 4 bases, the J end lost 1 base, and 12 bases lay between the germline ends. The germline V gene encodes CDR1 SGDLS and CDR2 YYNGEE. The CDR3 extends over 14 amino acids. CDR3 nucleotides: TGTGCCAGCAGCCACGAAGGACATTCCTACGAGCAGTACTTC. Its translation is CASSHEGHSYEQYF.

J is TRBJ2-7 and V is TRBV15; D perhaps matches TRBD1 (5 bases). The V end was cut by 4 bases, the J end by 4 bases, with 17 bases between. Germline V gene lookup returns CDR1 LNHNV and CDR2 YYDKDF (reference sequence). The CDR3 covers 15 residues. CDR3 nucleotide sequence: TGTGCCACCAGCACAGACAGTTCTGGAGTTTACGAGCAGTACTTC. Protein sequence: CATSTDSSGVYEQYF.

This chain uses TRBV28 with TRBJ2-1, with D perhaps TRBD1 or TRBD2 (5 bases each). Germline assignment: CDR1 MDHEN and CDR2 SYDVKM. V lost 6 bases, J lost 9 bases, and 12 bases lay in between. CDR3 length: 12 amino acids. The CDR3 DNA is TGTGCCAGCAGCTGGGGGTGGGGTGAGCAGTTCTTC. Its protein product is CASSWGWGEQFF.

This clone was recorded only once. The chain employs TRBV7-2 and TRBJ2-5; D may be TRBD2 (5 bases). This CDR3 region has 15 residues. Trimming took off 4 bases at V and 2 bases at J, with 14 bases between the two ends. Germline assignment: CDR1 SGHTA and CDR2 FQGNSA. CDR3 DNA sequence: TGTGCCAGCAGCTATTACACCGGGGTTCAAGAGACCCAGTACTTC. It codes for CASSYYTGVQETQYF.

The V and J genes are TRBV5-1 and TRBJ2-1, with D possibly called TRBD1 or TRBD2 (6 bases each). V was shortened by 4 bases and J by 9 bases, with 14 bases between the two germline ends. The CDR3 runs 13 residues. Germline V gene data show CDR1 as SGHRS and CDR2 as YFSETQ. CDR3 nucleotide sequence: TGCGCCAGCAGCGCCCGGGGGCCTGGTGAGCAGTTCTTC. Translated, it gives CASSARGPGEQFF.

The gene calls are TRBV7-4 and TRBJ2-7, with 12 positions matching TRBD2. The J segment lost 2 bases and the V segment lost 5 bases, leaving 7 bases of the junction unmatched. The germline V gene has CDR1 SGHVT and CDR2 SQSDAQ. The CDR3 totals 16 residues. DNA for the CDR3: TGTGCCAGCAGCCTCAGACTAGCGGGAGTCCCCTACGAGCAGTACTTC. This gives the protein CASSLRLAGVPYEQYF.

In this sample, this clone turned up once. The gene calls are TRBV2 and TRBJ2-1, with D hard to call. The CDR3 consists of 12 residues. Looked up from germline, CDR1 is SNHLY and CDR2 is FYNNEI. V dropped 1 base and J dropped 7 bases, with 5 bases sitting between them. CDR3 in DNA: TGTGCCAGCAGTGAAGATCGAAATGAGCAGTTCTTC. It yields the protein CASSEDRNEQFF.

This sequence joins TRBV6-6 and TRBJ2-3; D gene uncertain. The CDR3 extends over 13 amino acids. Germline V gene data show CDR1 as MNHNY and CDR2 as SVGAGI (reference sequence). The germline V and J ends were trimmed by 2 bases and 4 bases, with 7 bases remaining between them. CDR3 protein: CASSYVRADTQYF. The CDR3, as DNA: TGTGCCAGCAGTTACGTTAGGGCAGATACGCAGTATTTT.

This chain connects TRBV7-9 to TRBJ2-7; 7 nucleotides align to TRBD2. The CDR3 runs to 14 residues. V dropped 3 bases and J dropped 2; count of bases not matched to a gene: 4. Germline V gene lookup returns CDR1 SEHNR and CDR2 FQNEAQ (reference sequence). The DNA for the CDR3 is TGTGCCAGCAGCTTCCGACTAGCTCCCTACGAGCAGTACTTC. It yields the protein CASSFRLAPYEQYF.